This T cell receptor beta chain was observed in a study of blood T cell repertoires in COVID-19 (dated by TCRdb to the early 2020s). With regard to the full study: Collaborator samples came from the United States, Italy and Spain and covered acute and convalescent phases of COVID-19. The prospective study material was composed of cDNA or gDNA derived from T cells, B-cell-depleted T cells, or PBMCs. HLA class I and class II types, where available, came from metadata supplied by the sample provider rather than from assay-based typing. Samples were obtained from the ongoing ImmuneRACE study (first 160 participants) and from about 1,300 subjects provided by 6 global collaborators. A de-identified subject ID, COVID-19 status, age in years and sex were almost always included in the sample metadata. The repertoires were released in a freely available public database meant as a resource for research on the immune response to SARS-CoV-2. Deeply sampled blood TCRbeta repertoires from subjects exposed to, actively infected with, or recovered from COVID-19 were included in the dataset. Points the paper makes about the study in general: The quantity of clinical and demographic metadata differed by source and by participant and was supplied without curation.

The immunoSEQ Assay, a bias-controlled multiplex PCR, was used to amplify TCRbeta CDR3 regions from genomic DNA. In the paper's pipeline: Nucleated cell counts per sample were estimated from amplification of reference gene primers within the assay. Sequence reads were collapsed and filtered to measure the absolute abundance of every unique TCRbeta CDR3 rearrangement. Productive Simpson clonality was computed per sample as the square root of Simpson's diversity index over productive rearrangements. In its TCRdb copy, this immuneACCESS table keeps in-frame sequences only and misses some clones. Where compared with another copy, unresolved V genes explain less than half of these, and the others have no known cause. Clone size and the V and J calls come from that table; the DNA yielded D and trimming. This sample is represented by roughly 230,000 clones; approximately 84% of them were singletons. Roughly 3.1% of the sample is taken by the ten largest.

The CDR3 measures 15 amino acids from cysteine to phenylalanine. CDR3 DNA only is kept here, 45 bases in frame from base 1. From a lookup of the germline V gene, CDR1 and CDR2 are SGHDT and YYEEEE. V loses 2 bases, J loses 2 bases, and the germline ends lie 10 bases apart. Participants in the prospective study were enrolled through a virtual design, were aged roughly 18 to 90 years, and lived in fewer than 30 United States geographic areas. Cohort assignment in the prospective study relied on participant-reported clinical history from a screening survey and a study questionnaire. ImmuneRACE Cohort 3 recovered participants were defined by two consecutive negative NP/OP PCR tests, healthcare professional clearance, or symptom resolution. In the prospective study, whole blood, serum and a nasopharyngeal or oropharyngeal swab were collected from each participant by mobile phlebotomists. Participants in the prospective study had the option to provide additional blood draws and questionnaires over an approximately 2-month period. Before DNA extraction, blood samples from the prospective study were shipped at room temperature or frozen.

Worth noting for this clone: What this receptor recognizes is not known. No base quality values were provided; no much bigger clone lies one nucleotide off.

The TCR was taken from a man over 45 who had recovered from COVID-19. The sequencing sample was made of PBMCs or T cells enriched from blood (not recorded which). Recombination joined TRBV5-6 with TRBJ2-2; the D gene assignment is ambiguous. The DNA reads TGTGCCAGCAGCTTCCGCGGATCTAACACCGGGGAGCTGTTTTTT. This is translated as CASSFRGSNTGELFF.